A single sample is the source of the 18 T cell receptor beta chains below, sequenced in a study of shared T cell receptors in the human thymus. Only in-frame clones appear in the TCRdb table, and some are missing; sequencing was by immunoSEQ multiplex PCR. Of some 400,000 clones listed, roughly 94% are singletons. The sequenced sample was thymocytes. These receptors came from a human donor.

V is TRBV29-1 and J is TRBJ2-5; D is possibly TRBD2 (6 bases). Looked up from germline, CDR1 is SQVTM and CDR2 is ANQGSEA. Trimming took 5 bases from V and 2 from J, leaving 18 bases between them. The CDR3 covers 15 residues. The CDR3 nucleotides read TGCAGCGTTCCAAAGGAGGGTAGTTTACAAGAGACCCAGTACTTC. It codes for CSVPKEGSLQETQYF.

A note on this clone: The junction departs from the called germline gene at one end, perhaps through a read error. The CDR3 DNA follows: TGTGCCAGCTTCGAGCGGGAGGGCTCCGACGAGCAGTACTTC. As protein: CASFEREGSDEQYF. The chain combines TRBV28 with TRBJ2-7, with TRBD2 identical over 10 bases. The CDR3 runs 14 residues. CDR1 and CDR2 from the germline V gene are MDHEN and SYDVKM. The full variable domain, with the rest looked up from reference TRBV28 and TRBJ2-7, is DVKVTQSSRYLVKRTGEKVFLECVQDMDHENMFWYRQDPGLGLRLIYFSYDVKMKEKGDIPEGYSVSREKKERFSLILESASTNQTSMYLCASFEREGSDEQYFGPGTRLTVT.

The V call is TRBV27, the J call TRBJ2-7; 8 bases fit TRBD2. Germline CDR1 is MNHEY and CDR2 is SMNVEV (reference sequence). Trimming cost V 3 bases and J 2 bases; bases outside gene matches: 6. The CDR3 sequence is 15 residues long. Here the CDR3 DNA reads TGTGCCAGCAGTTTTGGCGGGAGGCCGACCTACGAGCAGTACTTC. It specifies CASSFGGRPTYEQYF.

This clone is a singleton in its sample. The chain carries TRBV10-3 and TRBJ2-7; D not certain. The CDR3 contains 13 residues. Trimming took 8 bases from V and 2 from J, leaving 13 bases between them. The germline V gene encodes CDR1 ENHRY and CDR2 SYGVKD. CDR3 coding DNA: TGTGCCATCGGAAGTTACCAAGCCTACGAGCAGTACTTC. Translated: CAIGSYQAYEQYF.

The rearrangement links TRBV5-8 to TRBJ1-1; 10 bases map to TRBD1. Germline V lookup: CDR1 SGHTS, CDR2 YDEGEE. The V and J ends lost 3 bases and 2 bases, in that order; junction bases with no gene match: 7. CDR3 length: 16 amino acids. The CDR3 sequence is CASSCLTGGDNTEAFF. DNA for the CDR3: TGTGCCAGCAGCTGCCTGACAGGGGGCGATAACACTGAAGCTTTCTTT.

This clone has only one observation. The CDR3 nucleotides are TGTGCCAGCAGCCGCCGACCCCCGAGCGGGAGGTTGGCAGATACGCAGTATTTT. This encodes CASSRRPPSGRLADTQYF. This rearrangement joins TRBV7-6 to TRBJ2-3; 9 bases are a match to TRBD2. In germline, CDR1 is SGHVS, CDR2 FNYEAQ. V lost 5 bases and J lost 4; bases outside the gene matches: 16. This CDR3 region has 18 residues.

The gene calls are TRBV27 and TRBJ1-4; 7 positions agree with TRBD1. In germline, CDR1 is MNHEY, CDR2 SMNVEV (reference sequence). J gave up 8 bases and V 2 bases, and 5 bases lay outside the gene matches. This CDR3 spans 14 amino acids. CDR3 loop: CASSLSRGAEKLFF. The CDR3 nucleotides read TGTGCCAGCAGTTTAAGCAGGGGGGCGGAAAAACTGTTTTTT.

The chain joins TRBV7-9 to TRBJ2-7; TRBD2 agrees at 11 bases. CDR1 is SEHNR and CDR2 is FQNEAQ in the germline V gene (reference sequence). The CDR3 has 15 amino acids. V lost 4 bases, J lost 1 base, and 3 bases stayed unmatched. The CDR3 spells CASSSGTSGSYEQYF. Written as DNA, the CDR3 is TGTGCCAGCAGCTCCGGGACTAGCGGTTCCTACGAGCAGTACTTC.

The chain is built from TRBV5-1 and TRBJ2-7; perhaps TRBD1 as D (6 bases). This CDR3 has 13 amino acids. V was cut by 4 bases and J by 12 bases, with 20 bases left in between. Per the germline V gene, CDR1 is SGHRS and CDR2 is YFSETQ. Written as DNA, the CDR3 is TGCGCCAGCAGCCGAAGGACAGTGGGAGAGTGGTACTTC. Amino acid sequence: CASSRRTVGEWYF.

This clone was recorded a few times. The chain has TRBV25-1 and TRBJ1-5; 8 nucleotides line up with TRBD1. Trimming took 1 base from V and 6 from J; bases not matched to a gene: 5. Looked up from germline, CDR1 is MGHDK and CDR2 is SYGVNS. The CDR3 is 15 amino acids. CDR3 amino acids: CASSESGTGGQPQHF. CDR3 bases: TGTGCCAGCAGTGAATCCGGGACAGGCGGTCAGCCCCAGCATTTT.

This chain links TRBV28 with TRBJ2-7; 8 positions match TRBD1. The CDR3 has 15 residues. The trim removed 11 bases at V and 7 bases at J, leaving 19 bases unmatched. Germline-derived CDR1 and CDR2 are MDHEN and SYDVKM. The CDR3 DNA sequence: TGTGCCCGAACACACCGACAGGGGCGACAGAGGGAGCAGTACTTC. Translated, it gives CARTHRQGRQREQYF.

The J gene is TRBJ1-2, the V gene TRBV20-1, with no clear D. The CDR3 runs to 10 residues. The V and J ends lost 7 bases and 4 bases respectively, with 7 bases between them. CDR1 is DFQATT and CDR2 is SNEGSKA in the germline V gene (reference sequence). The CDR3 reads CSVPSYGYTF. The DNA for the CDR3 is TGCAGTGTCCCTTCCTATGGCTACACCTTC.

The chain uses TRBV4-1 and TRBJ1-3, with 8 bases identical to TRBD1. Unmatched junction bases numbered 6, after V lost 0 bases and J lost 2 bases. Germline-derived CDR1 and CDR2 are MGHRA and YSYEKL. CDR3 length: 17 residues. The CDR3 region is CASSQDQTGVAGNTIYF. In DNA form, the CDR3 reads TGCGCCAGCAGCCAAGACCAGACAGGGGTTGCTGGAAACACCATATATTTT.

This chain joins TRBV18 and TRBJ1-1, with 7 bases lining up with TRBD1. Germline lookup yields CDR1 KGHSH and CDR2 LQKENI. V was clipped by 5 bases and J by 1 base; unmatched bases: 10. This CDR3 is built from 16 residues. DNA for the CDR3: TGTGCCAGCTCAGCCTACAGGGGATCCCCGAACACTGAAGCTTTCTTT. It encodes CASSAYRGSPNTEAFF. The whole variable domain, remainder taken from reference TRBV18 and TRBJ1-1, is NAGVMQNPRHLVRRRGQEARLRCSPMKGHSHVYWYRQLPEEGLKFMVYLQKENIIDESGMPKERFSAEFPKEGPSILRIQQVVRGDSAAYFCASSAYRGSPNTEAFFGQGTRLTVV.

The genes are TRBV7-9 and TRBJ2-7; TRBD1 matches at 8 bases. The germline CDR1 and CDR2 sequences are SEHNR and FQNEAQ (reference sequence). V shed 4 bases and J 7 bases; nucleotides not matched to a gene: 9. The CDR3 is 14 residues long. This CDR3 reads CASSSWDRSREQYF. CDR3 nucleotide sequence: TGTGCCAGCAGCTCTTGGGACAGGTCCCGGGAGCAGTACTTC.

This chain links TRBV7-3 with TRBJ2-3; TRBD2 aligns across 11 bases. This CDR3 is built from 16 residues. CDR1 and CDR2 from the germline V gene are SGHTA and FQGTGA. Unmatched junction bases numbered 7, after V lost 4 bases and J lost 4 bases. The CDR3 loop reads CASSSLAGENPDTQYF. For the CDR3, the DNA is TGTGCCAGCAGCTCACTAGCGGGAGAGAATCCAGATACGCAGTATTTT.

The rearrangement links TRBV27 to TRBJ2-7, with D possibly matching TRBD1 (5 bases). This CDR3 region has 14 residues. In germline, CDR1 is MNHEY, CDR2 SMNVEV (reference sequence). Trimming cost V 6 bases and J 2 bases, with 14 bases left between them. This CDR3 reads CASRGRAGPYEQYF. The CDR3 bases are TGTGCCAGCAGGGGCAGGGCAGGGCCCTACGAGCAGTACTTC.

The chain joins TRBV7-2 to TRBJ2-1, with 9 bases that match TRBD1. The CDR3 spans 15 residues. J gave up 6 bases and V 3 bases, and 6 bases lay outside the gene matches. The germline V gene encodes CDR1 SGHTA and CDR2 FQGNSA. CDR3 region: CASSFRDRAFNEQFF. The DNA of the CDR3 is TGTGCCAGCAGCTTCCGGGACAGGGCTTTCAATGAGCAGTTCTTC.